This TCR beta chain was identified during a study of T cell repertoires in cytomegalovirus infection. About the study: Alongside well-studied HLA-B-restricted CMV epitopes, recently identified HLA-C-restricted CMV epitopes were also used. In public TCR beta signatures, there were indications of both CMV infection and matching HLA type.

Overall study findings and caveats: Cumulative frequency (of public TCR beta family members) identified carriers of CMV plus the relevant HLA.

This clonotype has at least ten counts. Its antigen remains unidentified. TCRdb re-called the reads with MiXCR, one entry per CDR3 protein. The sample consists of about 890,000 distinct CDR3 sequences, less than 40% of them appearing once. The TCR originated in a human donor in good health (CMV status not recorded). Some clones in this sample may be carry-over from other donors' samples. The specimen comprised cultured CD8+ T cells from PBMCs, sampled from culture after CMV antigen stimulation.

CDR3 bases: TGTGCCAGCAGCTTAGCTTTGGCTTATAACACCGGGGAGCTGTTTTTT. Translation gives CASSLALAYNTGELFF. V is TRBV7-6 and J is TRBJ2-2, with D uncertain. The length of the CDR3 is 16 residues. Germline values: CDR1 SGHVS, CDR2 FNYEAQ. V lost 0 bases, J lost 2 bases, and 10 bases lay in between.